Below, 21 T cell receptor beta chains from the same sample are listed, as sequenced in a study of early T cells in non-severe SARS-CoV-2 infection. Via MiXCR, TCRdb re-called the 5' RACE reads, giving one row per CDR3 protein. The sample contains 43,000 or so distinct CDR3 sequences, under 7.5% of which appear only once. The material sequenced was whole blood. These receptors originate from an adult who was a healthcare worker with PCR-confirmed SARS-CoV-2 infection or an uninfected control (not recorded which).

This clonotype was seen repeatedly, ten times or more. The genes are TRBV29-1 and TRBJ2-3; 8 positions match TRBD1. The V gene's germline CDR1 is SQVTM and CDR2 ANQGSEA. Trimming took 4 bases from V and 5 from J; bases not matched to a gene: 8. The CDR3 is made up of 14 amino acids. The DNA for the CDR3 is TGCAGCGTTGTGGACAGGGTAACAGGAGATACGCAGTATTTT. It yields the protein CSVVDRVTGDTQYF.

The chain couples TRBV6-2 or TRBV6-3 to TRBJ1-2; D perhaps matches TRBD1 (6 bases). V gave up 6 bases and J gave up 4 bases, with 15 bases separating them. The V gene's germline CDR1 is MNHEY and CDR2 SVGEGT. The CDR3 extends over 14 amino acids. In nucleotides, the CDR3 is TGTGCCAGCAGCCCTACCCCGGACAGCTATGGCTACACCTTC. Protein product: CASSPTPDSYGYTF.

The gene calls are TRBV28 and TRBJ1-4, with D hard to call. Germline-derived CDR1 and CDR2 are MDHEN and SYDVKM. This CDR3 is 17 amino acids long. Trimming shortened V by 5 bases and J by 6 bases, and 22 bases separated the two germline ends. The CDR3, as DNA: TGTGCCAGCAGTATACCGTATGGGCAGTACACCCATGAAAAACTGTTTTTT. It codes for CASSIPYGQYTHEKLFF.

This clonotype was counted many times. J is TRBJ2-5 and V is TRBV29-1, with D perhaps matching TRBD1 (5 bases). The V end lost 6 bases, the J end lost 7 bases, and 15 bases lay between the germline ends. This CDR3 region has 12 residues. Germline V gives CDR1 SQVTM, CDR2 ANQGSEA. The CDR3 here is CSVDTTRRTQYF. CDR3 nucleotides: TGCAGCGTGGACACCACCCGTAGGACCCAGTACTTC.

The gene calls are TRBV6-2 or TRBV6-3 and TRBJ2-1, with 8 nucleotides matching TRBD1. The CDR3 length is 14 residues. The V gene end was trimmed by 8 bases and the J gene end by 2 bases; junction bases not matched to a gene: 5. CDR1 is MNHEY, CDR2 SVGEGT, per germline. CDR3 nucleotides: TGTGCCAGCGGGGACAGGACTCCCTACAATGAGCAGTTCTTC. Translated, it gives CASGDRTPYNEQFF.

This clonotype has ten or more counts. This chain links TRBV20-1 with TRBJ1-6; maybe TRBD1 (5 bases). The CDR3 is 14 amino acids. Trimming pared 1 base from V and 6 bases from J, leaving 10 bases between. Germline V gene sequence: CDR1 DFQATT, CDR2 SNEGSKA (reference sequence). The CDR3 DNA is TGCAGTGCTAGAGTGGGGGTCTTTAATTCACCCCTCCACTTT. Translation: CSARVGVFNSPLHF.

This clonotype was seen a few times. This chain joins TRBV5-4 and TRBJ1-1, with TRBD1 matching 10 bases. From germline, CDR1 is SGHNT and CDR2 YYREEE (reference sequence). The CDR3 runs to 15 residues. V dropped 5 bases and J dropped 4; count of bases not matched to a gene: 8. The CDR3 region is CASSFPGQGLTEAFF. The CDR3 bases are TGTGCCAGCAGTTTTCCGGGACAGGGGCTCACTGAAGCTTTCTTT.

This clonotype was seen a handful of times. The rearrangement links TRBV7-3 to TRBJ2-1; 11 bases align to TRBD1. This CDR3 has 15 amino acids. Germline V lookup: CDR1 SGHTA, CDR2 FQGTGA. Trimming took 5 bases from V and 5 from J; bases not matched to a gene: 5. CDR3 coding DNA: TGTGCCAGCAGCCAACAGGGACAGGGGGACAATGAGCAGTTCTTC. Residues: CASSQQGQGDNEQFF.

There are many counts of this clonotype. The rearrangement links TRBV7-2 to TRBJ2-1; 9 bases align to TRBD2. This CDR3 comprises 16 residues. The V and J ends lost 1 base and 5 bases, in that order; junction bases with no gene match: 6. The germline gives CDR1 SGHTA, CDR2 FQGNSA. The CDR3 sequence: CASSLGLAGRHNEQFF. CDR3 DNA: TGTGCCAGCAGCTTAGGTCTAGCGGGGAGACACAATGAGCAGTTCTTC.

V gene TRBV29-1 combines with J gene TRBJ1-1, with D possibly TRBD1 on 5 matching bases. The germline V and J ends were trimmed by 5 bases and 1 base, with 14 bases remaining between them. Germline-derived CDR1 and CDR2 are SQVTM and ANQGSEA. CDR3 length equals 14 residues. In DNA form, the CDR3 reads TGCAGCGTTAGAGGACACCACCAGAACACTGAAGCTTTCTTT. This codes for CSVRGHHQNTEAFF.

Only a few counts were recorded for this clonotype. The CDR3 loop is CASREQAGTEAFF. In nucleotides, the CDR3 is TGTGCCAGCAGAGAACAGGCGGGCACTGAAGCTTTCTTT. This chain joins TRBV7-6 and TRBJ1-1, with a possible D match to TRBD1 (5 bases). CDR3 length: 13 amino acids. From germline, CDR1 is SGHVS and CDR2 FNYEAQ. Trimming took 6 bases from V and 4 from J, leaving 12 bases between them. Variable domain in full (rest from reference TRBV7-6 and TRBJ1-1): GAGVSQSPRYKVTKRGQDVALRCDPISGHVSLYWYRQALGQGPEFLTYFNYEAQQDKSGLPNDRFSAERPEGSISTLTIQRTEQRDSAMYRCASREQAGTEAFFGQGTRLTVV.

This clonotype was observed many times. This chain joins TRBV28 and TRBJ2-7, with 8 nucleotides matching TRBD1. CDR1 is MDHEN, CDR2 SYDVKM, per germline. The CDR3 runs 12 residues. V was pared by 10 bases and J by 6 bases, with 8 bases of the junction left unmatched. In nucleotides, the CDR3 is TGTGCCAACCACAGGGGGTCGAGCGAGCAGTACTTC. The encoded protein is CANHRGSSEQYF.

At least ten counts were recorded for this clonotype. This chain joins TRBV9 and TRBJ2-3, with D possibly TRBD2 on 5 matching bases. V was pared by 0 bases and J by 7 bases, with 12 bases between. The CDR3 runs to 14 residues. In germline, CDR1 is SGDLS, CDR2 YYNGEE. CDR3: CASSVGSASNTQYF. DNA of the CDR3: TGTGCCAGCAGCGTAGGGTCGGCTAGCAATACGCAGTATTTT. The full variable domain, its missing parts supplied by reference TRBV9 and TRBJ2-3, is DSGVTQTPKHLITATGQRVTLRCSPRSGDLSVYWYQQSLDQGLQFLIQYYNGEERAKGNILERFSAQQFPDLHSELNLSSLELGDSALYFCASSVGSASNTQYFGPGTRLTVL.

At least ten counts were recorded for this clonotype. This sequence joins TRBV28 and TRBJ1-5; tentative D call: TRBD1 (5 bases). This CDR3 contains 12 residues. The V end lost 8 bases, the J end lost 5 bases, and 10 bases lay between the germline ends. CDR1 and CDR2 (germline): MDHEN, SYDVKM. CDR3 DNA sequence: TGTGCCAGCTACAGGCCCCATCAGCCCCAGCATTTT. Encoded protein: CASYRPHQPQHF.

V gene TRBV28 combines with J gene TRBJ1-2, with D unclear. The CDR3 totals 15 residues. Germline V gene data show CDR1 as MDHEN and CDR2 as SYDVKM. Trimming stripped 5 bases from V and 8 bases from J, with 21 bases between. CDR3 nucleotides: TGTGCCAGCAGTCCCCCGAAGGCCACTAACGGGGGCTACACCTTC. Residues: CASSPPKATNGGYTF.

This clonotype showed up many times. The chain carries TRBV29-1 and TRBJ2-7, with 7 bases matching TRBD1. The germline V gene has CDR1 SQVTM and CDR2 ANQGSEA. The CDR3 totals 13 residues. Trimming at V came to 7 bases and at J to 2 bases, leaving 8 bases not matched to a gene. DNA for the CDR3: TGCAGCGCCTGGACAGGAAAAACCTACGAGCAGTACTTC. This translates into CSAWTGKTYEQYF.

The chain joins TRBV7-2 to TRBJ2-5; D is unclear. There are 11 residues in the CDR3. The V gene lost 5 bases and the J gene lost 7 bases, with 8 bases spanning the gap. Germline V CDR1 and CDR2: SGHTA, FQGNSA. The CDR3 loop is CASSGGRTQYF. In DNA form, the CDR3 reads TGTGCCAGCAGCGGCGGTAGGACCCAGTACTTC.

As for this clonotype: A much larger clone lies a single base off, so this may be a read error. CDR3 DNA sequence: TGTGTCAGCAGCCAAGCGGGGGGAAGGTCCTACGAGCAGTACTTC. Residues: CVSSQAGGRSYEQYF. The rearrangement uses TRBV4-2 and TRBJ2-7, with TRBD2 identical over 9 bases. This CDR3 spans 15 amino acids. CDR1 LGHNA and CDR2 YNFKEQ come from the germline V gene.

This clonotype was counted ten times or more. This chain links TRBV4-3 with TRBJ2-1, with D possibly TRBD1 on 5 matching bases. Germline V gene sequence: CDR1 LGHNA, CDR2 YSLEER. The CDR3 runs 18 residues. Trimming took off 0 bases at V and 3 bases at J, with 18 bases between the two ends. This CDR3 reads CASSQEVNRRLNYNEQFF. The DNA for the CDR3 is TGCGCCAGCAGCCAAGAAGTGAACAGGCGATTAAACTACAATGAGCAGTTCTTC.

This clonotype was detected only a few times. This chain links TRBV18 with TRBJ1-6; 10 bases match TRBD1. The V segment lost 2 bases and the J segment 10 bases; nucleotides outside the gene matches: 5. This CDR3 has 15 amino acids. Germline V gives CDR1 KGHSH, CDR2 LQKENI. The CDR3 nucleotides are TGTGCCAGCTCACCATCGACAGGGGGCGAGTCACCCCTCCACTTT. It is translated as CASSPSTGGESPLHF.

On this clonotype: The junction differs from germline at one of its ends, possibly a read error. V usage is TRBV13 and J usage is TRBJ2-7, with D hard to call. This CDR3 comprises 12 residues. From germline, CDR1 is PRHDT and CDR2 FYEKMQ (reference sequence). CDR3 sequence (DNA): TGTACCAGCAGCTTAAGGCCCTACGAGCAGTACTTC. It is translated as CTSSLRPYEQYF. The whole variable domain, remainder taken from reference TRBV13 and TRBJ2-7, is AAGVIQSPRHLIKEKRETATLKCYPIPRHDTVYWYQQGPGQDPQFLISFYEKMQSDKGSIPDRFSAQQFSDYHSELNMSSLELGDSALYFCTSSLRPYEQYFGPGTRLTVT.